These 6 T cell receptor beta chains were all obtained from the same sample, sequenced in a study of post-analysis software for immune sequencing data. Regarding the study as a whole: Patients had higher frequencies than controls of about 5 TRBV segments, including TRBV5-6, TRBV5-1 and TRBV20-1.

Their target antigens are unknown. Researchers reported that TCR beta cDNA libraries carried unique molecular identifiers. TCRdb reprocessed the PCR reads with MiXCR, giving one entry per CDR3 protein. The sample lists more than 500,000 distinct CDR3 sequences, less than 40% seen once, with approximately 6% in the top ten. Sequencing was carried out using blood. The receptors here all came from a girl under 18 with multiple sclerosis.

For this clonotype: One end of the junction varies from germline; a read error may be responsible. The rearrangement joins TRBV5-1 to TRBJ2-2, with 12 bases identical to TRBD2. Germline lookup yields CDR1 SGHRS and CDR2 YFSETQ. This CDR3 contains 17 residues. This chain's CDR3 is CASRARLAGVLTGERFF. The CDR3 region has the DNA TGCGCCAGCAGGGCAAGACTAGCGGGGGTTCTCACCGGGGAGCGGTTTTTT.

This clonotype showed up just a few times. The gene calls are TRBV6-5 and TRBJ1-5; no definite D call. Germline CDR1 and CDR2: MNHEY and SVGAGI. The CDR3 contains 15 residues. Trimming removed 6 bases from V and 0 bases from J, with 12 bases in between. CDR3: CASSRTTYSNQPQHF. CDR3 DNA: TGTGCCAGCAGCCGCACAACGTATAGCAATCAGCCCCAGCATTTT.

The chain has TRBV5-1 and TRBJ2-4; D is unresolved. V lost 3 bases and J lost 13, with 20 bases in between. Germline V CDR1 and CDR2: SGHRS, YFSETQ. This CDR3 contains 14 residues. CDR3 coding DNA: TGCGCCAGCAGCTCAGCCCCCCCCGAGATGAACCAGTACTTC. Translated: CASSSAPPEMNQYF.

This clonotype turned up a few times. CDR3 sequence reads: CGGGPGRHVYEQYF. For the CDR3, the DNA is TGCGGCGGGGGACCGGGACGGCATGTCTACGAGCAGTACTTC. This chain connects TRBV29-1 to TRBJ2-4, with TRBD2 matching over 7 bases. The DNA end is a closer match to TRBJ2-7, so the J assignment may be wrong. The CDR3 sequence is 14 residues long. Germline loops: CDR1 SQVTM, CDR2 ANQGSEA.

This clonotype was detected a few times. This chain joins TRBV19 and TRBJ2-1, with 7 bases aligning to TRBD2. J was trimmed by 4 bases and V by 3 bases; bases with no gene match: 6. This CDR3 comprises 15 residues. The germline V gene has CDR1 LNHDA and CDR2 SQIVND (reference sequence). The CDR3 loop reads CASSIEPSGYNEQFF. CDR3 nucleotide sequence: TGTGCCAGTAGTATTGAGCCTAGCGGTTACAATGAGCAGTTCTTC.

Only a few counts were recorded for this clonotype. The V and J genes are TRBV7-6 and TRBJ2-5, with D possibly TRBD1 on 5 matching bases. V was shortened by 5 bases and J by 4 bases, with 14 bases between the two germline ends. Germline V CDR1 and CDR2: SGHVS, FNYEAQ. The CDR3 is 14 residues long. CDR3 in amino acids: CASSTAGKGETQYF. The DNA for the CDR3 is TGTGCCAGCAGCACGGCAGGGAAGGGAGAGACCCAGTACTTC.